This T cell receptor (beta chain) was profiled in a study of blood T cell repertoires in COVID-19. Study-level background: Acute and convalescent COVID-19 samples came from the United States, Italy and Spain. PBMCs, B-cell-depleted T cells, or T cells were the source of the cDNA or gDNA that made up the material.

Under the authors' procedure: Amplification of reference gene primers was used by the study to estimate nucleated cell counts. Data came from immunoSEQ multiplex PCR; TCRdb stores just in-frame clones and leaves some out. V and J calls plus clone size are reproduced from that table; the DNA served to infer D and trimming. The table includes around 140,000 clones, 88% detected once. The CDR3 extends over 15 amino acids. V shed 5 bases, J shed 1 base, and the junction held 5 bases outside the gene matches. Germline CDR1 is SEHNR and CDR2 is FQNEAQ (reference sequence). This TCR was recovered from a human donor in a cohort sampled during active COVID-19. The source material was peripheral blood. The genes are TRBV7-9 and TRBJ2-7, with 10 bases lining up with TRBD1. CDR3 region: CASSARDRGSYEQYF. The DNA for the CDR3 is TGTGCCAGCAGCGCCCGGGACAGGGGTTCCTACGAGCAGTACTTC.